Included here is one T cell receptor beta chain sequence, with context. Its antigen is currently unknown. Amplification targeted TCR beta CDR3 regions from RNA transcripts. During a first-round RT-PCR of the TCR CDR3, the HTBI primer set was used. TCRdb analysed the multiplex PCR reads with MiXCR anew, one entry per CDR3 protein. The data hold 350,000 to 400,000 distinct CDR3 sequences, with just under 15% observed a single time. Clinical symptoms, serum thyroxine, TRAb, thyroid ultrasound and orbital computed tomography informed diagnoses. The data originate from a study of T cells in Graves' hyperthyroidism and ophthalmopathy. Study-wide points: It was a median around 6 months before onset that the model predicted ophthalmopathy. Also found in blood were most expanded thyroid clonotypes above 0.001.

The TCR originated in a woman in her thirties with Graves' hyperthyroidism. The source material was blood.

The CDR3 here is CASSDYWRRSSYEQYF. For the CDR3, the DNA is TGTGCCAGCAGTGATTATTGGCGGAGGAGCTCCTACGAGCAGTACTTC. This chain links TRBV6-1 with TRBJ2-7, with D maybe TRBD2 (5 bases). The CDR3 has 16 amino acids. From germline, CDR1 is MNHNS and CDR2 SASEGT. With 3 bases removed from V and 0 bases from J, the gap between germline ends came to 15 bases.